These 14 T cell receptor beta chains share one sample of origin, sequenced in a study of Ad26.COV2.S vaccination and SARS-CoV-2 variants. Assay used: immunoSEQ multiplex PCR; TCRdb lists only in-frame clones, some missing. The sample lists about 460,000 clones, 89% occurring once. Treatment defined: 15 to 20 received Ad26.COV2.S at low or high dose, single or two shots; roughly 5 received placebo; per-sample allocation not given. The samples were gathered on day 63 after the first injection of vaccine or placebo. The sample was peripheral blood, taken in a trial of Ad26.COV2.S vaccine versus placebo. These TCRs come from a person between 18 and 65 years old who received the Ad26.COV2.S COVID-19 vaccine or a placebo.

This clone was detected once. V and J are TRBV3-1 (or the pseudogene TRBV3-2) and TRBJ2-7; maybe TRBD2 (5 bases). The germline V gene has CDR1 LGHDT and CDR2 YNNKEL (reference sequence). V was pared by 0 bases and J by 2 bases, with 11 bases between. CDR3 size: 15 residues. The chain's CDR3 is CASSQERSGPYEQYF. The CDR3 DNA reads as TGTGCCAGCAGCCAAGAGAGGAGCGGCCCCTACGAGCAGTACTTC.

This chain links TRBV6-2 or TRBV6-3 with TRBJ2-5, with 15 bases that match TRBD2. The CDR3 has 17 amino acids. Losses at the gene ends were 4 bases for V and 2 bases for J; bases not matched to a gene: 5. Germline CDR1 MNHEY, CDR2 SVGEGT. This CDR3 is CASSSGLAGGPQETQYF. The CDR3 DNA reads as TGTGCCAGCAGTTCAGGACTAGCGGGGGGGCCTCAAGAGACCCAGTACTTC.

The chain links TRBV19 to TRBJ1-2; D is unclear. Germline values: CDR1 LNHDA, CDR2 SQIVND (reference sequence). This CDR3 is 14 amino acids long. Trimming shortened V by 5 bases and J by 7 bases, and 17 bases separated the two germline ends. The CDR3 DNA follows: TGTGCCAGTAGTCCCGGACGGACCGCGGGTGGCTACACCTTC. This sequence encodes CASSPGRTAGGYTF.

The chain recombines TRBV27 with TRBJ1-5; D uncertain. V lost 6 bases, J lost 7 bases, and 19 bases lay in between. CDR3 length: 15 amino acids. Per the germline V gene, CDR1 is MNHEY and CDR2 is SMNVEV (reference sequence). CDR3 amino acids: CASRSGLLAGQPQHF. The CDR3, as DNA: TGTGCCAGCAGGTCCGGTCTACTCGCCGGCCAGCCCCAGCATTTT.

The chain carries TRBV2 and TRBJ1-6; D gene unclear. The ends were cut back, 4 bases at V and 0 bases at J, with 4 bases in the middle. Germline V CDR1 and CDR2: SNHLY, FYNNEI. CDR3 size: 14 residues. The CDR3 DNA is TGTGCCAGCAGTGCCGGCTCCTATAATTCACCCCTCCACTTT. This translates into CASSAGSYNSPLHF.

Comment on this clone: The same CDR3 can be traced to other DNA sequences in this sample. The chain employs TRBV7-9 and TRBJ1-2, with unresolved D. Trimming stripped 1 base from V and 5 bases from J, with 5 bases between. Germline V lookup: CDR1 SEHNR, CDR2 FQNEAQ (reference sequence). The CDR3 extends over 12 amino acids. In DNA form, the CDR3 reads TGTGCCAGCAGCTTAGAACGGTATGGCTACACCTTC. As protein: CASSLERYGYTF.

This rearrangement joins TRBV10-2 to TRBJ2-7; D gene ambiguous. CDR3 length: 13 amino acids. Germline V lookup: CDR1 WSHSY, CDR2 SAAADI. Trimming shortened V by 3 bases and J by 1 base, and 7 bases separated the two germline ends. The CDR3 region is CASSEFASYEQYF. The CDR3 region has the DNA TGCGCCAGCAGTGAATTTGCTTCCTACGAGCAGTACTTC.

A single count supports this clone. The chain has TRBV7-2 and TRBJ1-4; D gene unclear. The CDR3 length is 15 residues. CDR1 is SGHTA and CDR2 is FQGNSA in the germline V gene. V dropped 5 bases and J dropped 8 bases, with 18 bases sitting between them. The CDR3 sequence: CASSQETGLIEKLFF. For the CDR3, the DNA is TGTGCCAGCAGCCAGGAGACGGGGTTAATAGAAAAACTGTTTTTT.

The genes are TRBV19 and TRBJ1-5; 7 bases agree with TRBD1. In germline, CDR1 is LNHDA, CDR2 SQIVND (reference sequence). Trimming took 8 bases from V and 6 from J; bases not matched to a gene: 10. The CDR3 is 14 amino acids. The CDR3 bases are TGTGCCAGTTCGACAGGGTCCGTCCCTCAGCCCCAGCATTTT. This codes for CASSTGSVPQPQHF. Using reference TRBV19 and TRBJ1-5 for the parts outside the CDR3, the full variable domain is DGGITQSPKYLFRKEGQNVTLSCEQNLNHDAMYWYRQDPGQGLRLIYYSQIVNDFQKGDIAEGYSVSREKKESFPLTVTSAQKNPTAFYLCASSTGSVPQPQHFGDGTRLSIL.

The chain links TRBV7-8 to TRBJ1-3; no definite D call. The CDR3 runs to 21 residues. Germline assignment: CDR1 SGHVS and CDR2 FQNEAQ. V was clipped by 0 bases and J by 1 base, with 25 bases between them. The CDR3 loop is CASSLARFLFSGSQSGNTIYF. CDR3 sequence (DNA): TGTGCCAGCAGCTTAGCGCGTTTTTTGTTTTCAGGCAGCCAATCTGGAAACACCATATATTTT.

The gene calls are TRBV21-1 and TRBJ2-1; TRBD2 is the table's D call and was not checked against the DNA. TRBV21-1 is designated a pseudogene. The CDR3 is 14 amino acids. The CDR3 sequence is CASSNRTSFNEQFF. For the CDR3, the DNA is TGTGCCAGCAGCAACCGGACTAGCTTCAATGAGCAGTTCTTC.

This clone was recorded once. The V call is TRBV29-1, the J call TRBJ2-7, with 11 bases that match TRBD2. The V segment lost 4 bases and the J segment 0 bases; nucleotides outside the gene matches: 8. Germline values: CDR1 SQVTM, CDR2 ANQGSEA. This CDR3 region has 16 residues. CDR3 DNA: TGCAGCGTTGCCGCTAGCGGGAGGACCAACTCCTACGAGCAGTACTTC. Its protein product is CSVAASGRTNSYEQYF.

The V call is TRBV6-2 or TRBV6-3, the J call TRBJ1-5, with 7 bases identical to TRBD1. The CDR3 runs to 18 residues. The V segment lost 2 bases and the J segment 2 bases; nucleotides outside the gene matches: 12. Germline V gene lookup returns CDR1 MNHEY and CDR2 SVGEGT. In DNA, the CDR3 is TGTGCCAGCAGTTACCACCCCCATAGACAGGGTCGCAATCAGCCCCAGCATTTT. It codes for CASSYHPHRQGRNQPQHF.

This clone was seen a single time. V gene TRBV28 combines with J gene TRBJ2-7; D is unclear. This CDR3 spans 14 amino acids. The V and J ends lost 4 bases and 2 bases respectively, with 12 bases between them. From germline, CDR1 is MDHEN and CDR2 SYDVKM. CDR3: CASSSPTYTYEQYF. Written as DNA, the CDR3 is TGTGCCAGCAGTTCGCCGACGTACACCTACGAGCAGTACTTC.